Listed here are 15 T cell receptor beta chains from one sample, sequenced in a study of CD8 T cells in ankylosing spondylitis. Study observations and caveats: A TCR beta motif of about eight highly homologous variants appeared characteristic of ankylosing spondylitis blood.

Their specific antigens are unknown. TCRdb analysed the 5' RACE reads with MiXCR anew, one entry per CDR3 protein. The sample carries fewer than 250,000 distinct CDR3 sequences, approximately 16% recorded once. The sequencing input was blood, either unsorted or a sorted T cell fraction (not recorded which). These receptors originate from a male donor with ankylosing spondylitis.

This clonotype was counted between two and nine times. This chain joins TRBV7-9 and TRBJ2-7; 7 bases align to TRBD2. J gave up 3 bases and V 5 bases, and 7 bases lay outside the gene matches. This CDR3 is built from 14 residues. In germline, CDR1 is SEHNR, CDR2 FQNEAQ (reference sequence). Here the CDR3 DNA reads TGTGCCAGCAGCGCCGGACTAGATCGCTACGAGCAGTACTTC. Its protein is CASSAGLDRYEQYF.

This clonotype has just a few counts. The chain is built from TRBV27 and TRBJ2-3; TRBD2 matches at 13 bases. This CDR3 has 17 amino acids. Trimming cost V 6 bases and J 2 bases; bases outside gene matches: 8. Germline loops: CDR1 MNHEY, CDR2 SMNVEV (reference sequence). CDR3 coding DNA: TGTGCCAGCAGCCTAAGACTAGCGGGGGGACCCACAGATACGCAGTATTTT. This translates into CASSLRLAGGPTDTQYF.

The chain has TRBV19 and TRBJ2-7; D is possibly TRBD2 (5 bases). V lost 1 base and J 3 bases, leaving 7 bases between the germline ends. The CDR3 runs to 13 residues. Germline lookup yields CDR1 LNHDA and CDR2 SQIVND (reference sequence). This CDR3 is CASSIGGGYEQYF. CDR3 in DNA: TGTGCCAGTAGTATAGGAGGAGGCTACGAGCAGTACTTC.

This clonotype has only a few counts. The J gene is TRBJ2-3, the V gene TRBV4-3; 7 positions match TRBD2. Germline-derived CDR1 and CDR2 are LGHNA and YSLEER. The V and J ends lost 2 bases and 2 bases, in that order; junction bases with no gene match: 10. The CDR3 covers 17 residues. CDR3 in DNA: TGCGCCAGCAGCCAAAACCTGGGAGGGGCGGTCACAGATACGCAGTATTTT. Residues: CASSQNLGGAVTDTQYF.

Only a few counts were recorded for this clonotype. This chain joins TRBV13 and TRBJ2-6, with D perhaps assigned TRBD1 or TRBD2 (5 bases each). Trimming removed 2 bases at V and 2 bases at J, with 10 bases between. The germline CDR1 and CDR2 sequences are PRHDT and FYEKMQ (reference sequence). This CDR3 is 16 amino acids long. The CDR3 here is CASSLWGYAGANVLTF. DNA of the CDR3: TGTGCCAGCAGCTTATGGGGGTACGCTGGGGCCAACGTCCTGACTTTC.

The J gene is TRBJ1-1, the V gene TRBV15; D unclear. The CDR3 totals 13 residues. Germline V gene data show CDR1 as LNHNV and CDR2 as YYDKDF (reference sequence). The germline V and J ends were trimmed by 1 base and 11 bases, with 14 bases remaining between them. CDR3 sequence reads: CATSRAVSDGAFF. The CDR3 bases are TGTGCCACCAGCAGAGCGGTATCCGACGGGGCTTTCTTT.

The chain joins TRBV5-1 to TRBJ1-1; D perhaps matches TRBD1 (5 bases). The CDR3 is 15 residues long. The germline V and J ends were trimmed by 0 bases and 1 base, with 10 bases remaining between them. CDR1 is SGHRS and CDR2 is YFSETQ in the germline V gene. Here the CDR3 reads CASSLGWGQNTEAFF. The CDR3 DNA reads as TGCGCCAGCAGCTTGGGTTGGGGCCAGAACACTGAAGCTTTCTTT.

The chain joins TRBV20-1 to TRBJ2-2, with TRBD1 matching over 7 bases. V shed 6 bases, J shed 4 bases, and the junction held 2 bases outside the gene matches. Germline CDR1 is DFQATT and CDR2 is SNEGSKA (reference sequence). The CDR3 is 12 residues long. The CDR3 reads CSARDSTGELFF. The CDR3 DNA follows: TGCAGTGCCCGGGACAGCACCGGGGAGCTGTTTTTT.

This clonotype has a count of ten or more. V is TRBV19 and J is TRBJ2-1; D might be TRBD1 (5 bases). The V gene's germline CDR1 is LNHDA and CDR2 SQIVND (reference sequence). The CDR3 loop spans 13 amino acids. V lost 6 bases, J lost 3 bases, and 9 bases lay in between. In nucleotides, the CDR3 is TGTGCCAGTAGGAGACAGAGCTACAATGAGCAGTTCTTC. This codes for CASRRQSYNEQFF.

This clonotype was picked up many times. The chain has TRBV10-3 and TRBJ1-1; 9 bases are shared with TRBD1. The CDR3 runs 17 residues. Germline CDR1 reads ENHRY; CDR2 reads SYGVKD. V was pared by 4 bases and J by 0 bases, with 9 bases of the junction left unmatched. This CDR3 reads CAISAGQGPGMNTEAFF. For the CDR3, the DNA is TGTGCCATCAGTGCGGGACAGGGCCCGGGCATGAACACTGAAGCTTTCTTT.

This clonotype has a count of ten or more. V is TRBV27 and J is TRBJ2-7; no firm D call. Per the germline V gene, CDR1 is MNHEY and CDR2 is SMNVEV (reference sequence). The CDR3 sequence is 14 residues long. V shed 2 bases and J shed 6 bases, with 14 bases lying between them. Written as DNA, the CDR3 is TGTGCCAGCAGTTTACGTGACACCTTGGGCGAGCAGTACTTC. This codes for CASSLRDTLGEQYF.

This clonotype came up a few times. The CDR3 spells CASSGRNLAYEQYF. CDR3 sequence (DNA): TGTGCCAGCAGCGGGCGAAATCTAGCCTACGAGCAGTACTTC. V usage is TRBV7-9 and J usage is TRBJ2-7, with D hard to call. Trimming took 5 bases from V and 2 from J, leaving 13 bases between them. Germline CDR1 SEHNR, CDR2 FQNEAQ (reference sequence). This CDR3 region has 14 residues.

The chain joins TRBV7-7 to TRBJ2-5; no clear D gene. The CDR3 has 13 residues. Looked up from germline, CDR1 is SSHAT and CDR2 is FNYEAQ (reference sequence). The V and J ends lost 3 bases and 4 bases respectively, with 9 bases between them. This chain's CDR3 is CASSFLKGETQYF. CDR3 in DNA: TGTGCCAGCAGCTTCCTAAAGGGAGAGACCCAGTACTTC.

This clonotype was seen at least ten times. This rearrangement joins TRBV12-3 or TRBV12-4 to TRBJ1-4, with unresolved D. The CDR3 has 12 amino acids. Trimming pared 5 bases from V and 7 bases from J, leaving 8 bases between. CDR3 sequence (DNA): TGTGCCAGCAGTCCTGTGGGTGAAAAACTGTTTTTT. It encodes CASSPVGEKLFF.

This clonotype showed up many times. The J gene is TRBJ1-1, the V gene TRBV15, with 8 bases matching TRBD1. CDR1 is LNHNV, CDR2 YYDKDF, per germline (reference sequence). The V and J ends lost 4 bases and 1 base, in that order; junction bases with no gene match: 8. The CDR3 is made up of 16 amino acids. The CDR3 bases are TGTGCCACCAGCACCCCGGACAGGGAGGGGAACACTGAAGCTTTCTTT. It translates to CATSTPDREGNTEAFF.